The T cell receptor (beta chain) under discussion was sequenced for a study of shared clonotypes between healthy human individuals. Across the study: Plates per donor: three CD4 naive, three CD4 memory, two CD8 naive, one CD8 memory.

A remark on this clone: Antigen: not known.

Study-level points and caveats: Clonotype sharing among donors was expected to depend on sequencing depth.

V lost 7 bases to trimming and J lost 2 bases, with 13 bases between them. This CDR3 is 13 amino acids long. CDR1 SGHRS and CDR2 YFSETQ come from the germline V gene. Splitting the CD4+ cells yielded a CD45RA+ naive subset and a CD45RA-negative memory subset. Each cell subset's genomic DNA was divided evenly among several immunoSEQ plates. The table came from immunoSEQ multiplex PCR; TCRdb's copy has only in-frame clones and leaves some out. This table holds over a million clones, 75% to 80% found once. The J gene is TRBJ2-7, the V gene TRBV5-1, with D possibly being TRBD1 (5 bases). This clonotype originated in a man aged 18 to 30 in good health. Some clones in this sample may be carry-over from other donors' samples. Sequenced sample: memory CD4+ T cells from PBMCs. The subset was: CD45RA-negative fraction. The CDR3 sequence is CASSDTQPYEQYF. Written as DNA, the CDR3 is TGCGCCAGCTCGGACACCCAACCCTACGAGCAGTACTTC.